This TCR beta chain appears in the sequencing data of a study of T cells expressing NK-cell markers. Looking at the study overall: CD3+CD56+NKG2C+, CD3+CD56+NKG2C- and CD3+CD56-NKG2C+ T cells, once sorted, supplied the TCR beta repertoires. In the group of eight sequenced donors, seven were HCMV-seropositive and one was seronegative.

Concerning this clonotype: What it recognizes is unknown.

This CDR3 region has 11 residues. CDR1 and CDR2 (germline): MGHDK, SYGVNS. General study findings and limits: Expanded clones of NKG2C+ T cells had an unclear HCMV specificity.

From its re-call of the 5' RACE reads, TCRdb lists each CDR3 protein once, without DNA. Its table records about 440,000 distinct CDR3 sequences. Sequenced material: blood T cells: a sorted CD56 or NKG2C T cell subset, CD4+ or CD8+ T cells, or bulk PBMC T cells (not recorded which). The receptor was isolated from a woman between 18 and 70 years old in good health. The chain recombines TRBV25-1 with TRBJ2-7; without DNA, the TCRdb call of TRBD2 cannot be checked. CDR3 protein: CASSEDGARRF.